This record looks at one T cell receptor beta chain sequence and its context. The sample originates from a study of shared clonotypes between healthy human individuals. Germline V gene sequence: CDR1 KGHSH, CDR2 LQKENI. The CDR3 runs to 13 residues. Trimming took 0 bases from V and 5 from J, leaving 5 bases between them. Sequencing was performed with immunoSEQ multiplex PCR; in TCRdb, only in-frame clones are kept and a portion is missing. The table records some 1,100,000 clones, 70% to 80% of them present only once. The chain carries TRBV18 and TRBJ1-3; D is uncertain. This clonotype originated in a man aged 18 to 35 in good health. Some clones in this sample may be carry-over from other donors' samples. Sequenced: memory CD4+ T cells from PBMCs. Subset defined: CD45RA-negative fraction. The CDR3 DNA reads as TGTGCCAGCTCACCACCCTCAAGAAACACCATATATTTT. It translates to CASSPPSRNTIYF. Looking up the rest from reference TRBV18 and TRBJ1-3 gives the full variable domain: NAGVMQNPRHLVRRRGQEARLRCSPMKGHSHVYWYRQLPEEGLKFMVYLQKENIIDESGMPKERFSAEFPKEGPSILRIQQVVRGDSAAYFCASSPPSRNTIYFGEGSWLTVV.